This TCR beta chain was observed in a study of PD-1 blockade in classical Hodgkin lymphoma. Findings and limits, study-wide: Reports described newly diagnosed patients as having lower baseline TCR diversity than healthy donors. CD4+ but not CD8+ TCR diversity rose significantly by C4D1. Causes of the repertoire differences remain undefined, possibly disease activity or prior therapy. Whoever responded completely had baseline diversity much like that seen in newly diagnosed patients.

Brentuximab vedotin exposure varied, and every patient relapsed after autologous stem cell transplantation. To note about this clone: What it binds is unknown.

CDR1 LGHNA and CDR2 YSLEER come from the germline V gene. V dropped 0 bases and J dropped 2; count of bases not matched to a gene: 6. CDR3 length: 17 amino acids. Sequencing used immunoSEQ multiplex PCR; TCRdb keeps in-frame clones, though not all of them. The sample carries 20,000 to 30,000 clones, approximately 78% recorded once. The chain is built from TRBV4-3 and TRBJ2-5; TRBD2 matches 10 bases. This sample comprised peripheral blood mononuclear cells (PBMCs), obtained before the second cycle of nivolumab. This clonotype was obtained from a human donor with classical Hodgkin lymphoma. The CDR3 sequence is CASSQDLAGGGQETQYF. The CDR3 bases are TGCGCCAGCAGCCAAGACTTAGCGGGGGGAGGACAAGAGACCCAGTACTTC.